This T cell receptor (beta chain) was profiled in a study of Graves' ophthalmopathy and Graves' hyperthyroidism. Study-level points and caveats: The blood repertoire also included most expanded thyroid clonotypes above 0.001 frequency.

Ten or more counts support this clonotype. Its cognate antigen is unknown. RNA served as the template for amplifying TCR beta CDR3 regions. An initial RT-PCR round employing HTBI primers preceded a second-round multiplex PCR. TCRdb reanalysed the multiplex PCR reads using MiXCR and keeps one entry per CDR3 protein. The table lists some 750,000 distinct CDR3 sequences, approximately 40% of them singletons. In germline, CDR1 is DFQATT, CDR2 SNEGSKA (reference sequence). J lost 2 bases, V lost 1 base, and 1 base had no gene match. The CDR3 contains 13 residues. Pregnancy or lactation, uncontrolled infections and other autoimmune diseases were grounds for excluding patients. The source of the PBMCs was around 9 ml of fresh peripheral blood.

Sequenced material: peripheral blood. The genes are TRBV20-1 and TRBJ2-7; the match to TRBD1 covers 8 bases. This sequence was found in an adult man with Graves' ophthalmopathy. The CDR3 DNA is TGCAGTGCTAGAGGGGACAGGACCTACGAGCAGTACTTC. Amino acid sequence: CSARGDRTYEQYF.